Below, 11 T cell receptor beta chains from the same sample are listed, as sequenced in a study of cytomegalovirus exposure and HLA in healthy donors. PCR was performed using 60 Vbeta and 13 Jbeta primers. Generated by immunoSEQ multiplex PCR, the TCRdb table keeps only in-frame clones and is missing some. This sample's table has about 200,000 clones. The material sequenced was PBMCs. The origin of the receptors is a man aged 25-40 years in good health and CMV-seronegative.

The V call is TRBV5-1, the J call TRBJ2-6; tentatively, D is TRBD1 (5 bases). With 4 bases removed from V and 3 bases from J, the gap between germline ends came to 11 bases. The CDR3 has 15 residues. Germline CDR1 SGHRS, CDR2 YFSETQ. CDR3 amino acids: CASSTRVGGANVLTF. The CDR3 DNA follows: TGCGCCAGCAGCACCAGGGTGGGTGGGGCCAACGTCCTGACTTTC.

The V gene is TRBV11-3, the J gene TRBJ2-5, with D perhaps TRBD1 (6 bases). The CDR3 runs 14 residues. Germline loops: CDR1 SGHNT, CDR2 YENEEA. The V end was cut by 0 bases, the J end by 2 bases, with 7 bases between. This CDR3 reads CASSLEGGQETQYF. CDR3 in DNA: TGTGCCAGCAGCTTAGAAGGGGGACAAGAGACCCAGTACTTC. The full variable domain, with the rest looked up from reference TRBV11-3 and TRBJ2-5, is EAGVVQSPRYKIIEKKQPVAFWCNPISGHNTLYWYLQNLGQGPELLIRYENEEAVDDSQLPKDRFSAERLKGVDSTLKIQPAELGDSAVYLCASSLEGGQETQYFGPGTRLLVL.

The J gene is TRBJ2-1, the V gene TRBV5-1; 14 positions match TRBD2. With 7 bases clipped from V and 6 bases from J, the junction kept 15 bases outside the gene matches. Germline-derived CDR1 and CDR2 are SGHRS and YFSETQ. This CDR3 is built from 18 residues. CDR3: CASGTSDATSGGANEQFF. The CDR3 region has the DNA TGCGCCAGCGGAACCTCCGATGCGACTAGCGGGGGGGCCAATGAGCAGTTCTTC. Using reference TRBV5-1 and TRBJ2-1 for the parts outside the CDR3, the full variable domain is KAGVTQTPRYLIKTRGQQVTLSCSPISGHRSVSWYQQTPGQGLQFLFEYFSETQRNKGNFPGRFSGRQFSNSRSEMNVSTLELGDSALYLCASGTSDATSGGANEQFFGPGTRLTVL.

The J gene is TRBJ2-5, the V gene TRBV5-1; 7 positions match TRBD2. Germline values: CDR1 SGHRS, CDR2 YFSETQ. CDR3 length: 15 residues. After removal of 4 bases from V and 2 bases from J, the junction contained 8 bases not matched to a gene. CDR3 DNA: TGCGCCAGCAGCCCTCTAGCGGCGGAACAAGAGACCCAGTACTTC. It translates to CASSPLAAEQETQYF.

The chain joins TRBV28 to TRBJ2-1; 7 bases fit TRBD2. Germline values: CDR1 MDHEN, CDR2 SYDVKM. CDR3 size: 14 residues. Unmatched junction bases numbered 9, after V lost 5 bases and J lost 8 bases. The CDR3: CASSGGRYVDEQFF. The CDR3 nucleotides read TGTGCCAGCAGTGGCGGGAGATATGTCGATGAGCAGTTCTTC.

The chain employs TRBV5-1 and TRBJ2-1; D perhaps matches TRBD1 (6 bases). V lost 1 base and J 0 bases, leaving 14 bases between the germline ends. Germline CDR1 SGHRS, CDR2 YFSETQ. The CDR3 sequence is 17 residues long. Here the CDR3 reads CASSLWDTHSSYNEQFF. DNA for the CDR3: TGCGCCAGCAGCTTGTGGGACACCCATAGCTCCTACAATGAGCAGTTCTTC.

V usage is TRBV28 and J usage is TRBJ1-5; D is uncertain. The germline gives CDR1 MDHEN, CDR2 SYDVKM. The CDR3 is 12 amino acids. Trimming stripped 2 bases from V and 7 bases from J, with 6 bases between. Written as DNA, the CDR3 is TGTGCCAGCAGTTTAGGAGGGCAGCCCCAGCATTTT. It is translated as CASSLGGQPQHF.

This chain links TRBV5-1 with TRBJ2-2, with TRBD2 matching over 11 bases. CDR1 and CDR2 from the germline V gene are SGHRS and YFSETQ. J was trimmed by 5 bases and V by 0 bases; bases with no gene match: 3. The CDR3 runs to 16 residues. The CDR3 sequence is CASSLGGTSGTGELFF. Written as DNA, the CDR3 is TGCGCCAGCAGCTTGGGGGGGACTAGCGGAACCGGGGAGCTGTTTTTT.

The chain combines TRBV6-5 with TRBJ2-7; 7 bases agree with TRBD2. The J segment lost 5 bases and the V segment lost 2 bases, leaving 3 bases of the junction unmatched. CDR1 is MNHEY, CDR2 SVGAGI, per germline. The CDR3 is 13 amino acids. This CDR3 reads CASSYGGEDEQYF. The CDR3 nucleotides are TGTGCCAGCAGTTACGGGGGGGAAGACGAGCAGTACTTC.

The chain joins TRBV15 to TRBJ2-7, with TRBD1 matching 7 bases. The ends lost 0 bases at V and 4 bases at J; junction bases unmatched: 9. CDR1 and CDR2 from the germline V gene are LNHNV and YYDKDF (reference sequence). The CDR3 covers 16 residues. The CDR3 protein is CATSRETDRVRYEQYF. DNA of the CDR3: TGTGCCACCAGCAGAGAGACCGACAGGGTTCGGTACGAGCAGTACTTC.

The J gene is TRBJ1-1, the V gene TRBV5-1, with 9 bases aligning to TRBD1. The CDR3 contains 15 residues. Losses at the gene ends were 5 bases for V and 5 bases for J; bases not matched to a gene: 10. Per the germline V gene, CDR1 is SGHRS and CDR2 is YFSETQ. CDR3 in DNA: TGCGCCAGCAGTAAACAACAGGGGGCTGGGACTGAAGCTTTCTTT. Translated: CASSKQQGAGTEAFF.